Each of the 12 T cell receptor beta chains below was sequenced from the same sample in a study of blood T cells in healthy people across ages. Then a second PCR, running roughly 7 to 11 cycles, was carried out with a sample-barcoded 5' primer and a J-beta primer mix. TCRdb ran MiXCR on the 5' RACE reads and lists one entry per CDR3 protein. The sample records more than 650,000 distinct CDR3 sequences, about 20% being singletons. Input material: blood. These receptors originate from a man between 65 and 85 years old in good health.

The J gene is TRBJ2-3, the V gene TRBV5-1; D remains ambiguous. The CDR3 totals 15 residues. V gave up 2 bases and J gave up 3 bases, with 13 bases separating them. CDR1 SGHRS and CDR2 YFSETQ come from the germline V gene. CDR3 sequence (DNA): TGCGCCAGCAGCTTTGTGGTGGGAAGAACAGATACGCAGTATTTT. It translates to CASSFVVGRTDTQYF.

This clonotype came up once. The chain has TRBV5-1 and TRBJ1-1; TRBD1 aligns across 7 bases. Germline values: CDR1 SGHRS, CDR2 YFSETQ. The CDR3 has 15 residues. The V and J ends lost 3 bases and 3 bases, in that order; junction bases with no gene match: 8. Here the CDR3 reads CASSWGPGQYTEAFF. Here the CDR3 DNA reads TGCGCCAGCAGCTGGGGGCCGGGACAGTACACTGAAGCTTTCTTT.

This clonotype was counted between two and nine times. The chain couples TRBV5-1 to TRBJ2-3; D gene ambiguous. Per germline, CDR1 SGHRS and CDR2 YFSETQ. The CDR3 totals 14 residues. V was shortened by 2 bases and J by 1 base, with 8 bases between the two germline ends. In DNA form, the CDR3 reads TGCGCCAGCAGCTTACCGACTGGCACAGATACGCAGTATTTT. As protein: CASSLPTGTDTQYF.

This clonotype appeared a few times. J is TRBJ2-1 and V is TRBV12-3 or TRBV12-4, with D uncertain. The germline V and J ends were trimmed by 5 bases and 2 bases, with 13 bases remaining between them. The CDR3 covers 15 residues. CDR3 in DNA: TGTGCCAGCAGTCCTAGTGGGCCCCCCTACAATGAGCAGTTCTTC. Translated: CASSPSGPPYNEQFF.

This clonotype appeared a few times. The chain links TRBV20-1 to TRBJ2-5; D may correspond to TRBD1 or TRBD2 (6 bases each). With the DNA end fitting TRBJ2-7 better, the J assignment may be wrong. The germline V gene has CDR1 DFQATT and CDR2 SNEGSKA (reference sequence). This CDR3 spans 15 amino acids. CDR3 sequence: CSARGDGGRSYEQYF. The DNA of the CDR3 is TGCAGTGCTAGAGGTGACGGGGGCCGTTCCTACGAGCAGTACTTC.

The chain joins TRBV20-1 to TRBJ2-5; no firm D call. The V and J ends lost 7 bases and 2 bases respectively, with 8 bases between them. Germline CDR1 reads DFQATT; CDR2 reads SNEGSKA (reference sequence). CDR3 length equals 11 residues. For the CDR3, the DNA is TGCAGTGTGGGCAAACAAGAGACCCAGTACTTC. Translating it yields CSVGKQETQYF.

This chain joins TRBV29-1 and TRBJ2-5, with D uncertain. CDR1 is SQVTM, CDR2 ANQGSEA, per germline. The CDR3 covers 12 residues. Trimming left V 5 bases short and J 4 bases short, with 11 bases between. The CDR3 DNA follows: TGCAGCGTTCAAGGTCAGGTAGAGACCCAGTACTTC. Translated, it gives CSVQGQVETQYF.

This clonotype was detected only a few times. V is TRBV12-3 or TRBV12-4 and J is TRBJ2-5; the D is unclear. The end of the DNA aligns better with TRBJ2-1, so the J call may be wrong. The CDR3 consists of 12 residues. CDR3 region: CASIGLGNEQFF. The CDR3 nucleotides read TGTGCCAGCATTGGTCTGGGCAATGAGCAGTTCTTC.

This clonotype has just a few counts. The V gene is TRBV29-1, the J gene TRBJ1-3; D is unresolved. V dropped 6 bases and J dropped 0 bases, with 15 bases sitting between them. CDR3 length equals 15 residues. Germline V gives CDR1 SQVTM, CDR2 ANQGSEA. The DNA for the CDR3 is TGCAGCGTCCGGACTAAACTGGGCTCTGGAAACACCATATATTTT. This sequence encodes CSVRTKLGSGNTIYF.

CDR3 sequence reads: CASSLERGGYIQYF. As DNA, the CDR3 is TGTGCCAGCAGCTTAGAGAGGGGGGGGTACATTCAGTACTTC. The genes are TRBV7-2 and TRBJ2-4, with D possibly being TRBD2 (7 bases). The CDR3 runs to 14 residues. The germline CDR1 and CDR2 sequences are SGHTA and FQGNSA. V was trimmed by 1 base and J by 8 bases, leaving 12 bases between them.

This clonotype was observed a few times. The gene calls are TRBV7-2 and TRBJ2-1; TRBD1 aligns across 7 bases. The tail of the sequence fits TRBJ2-5 better, so the J call may be wrong. The CDR3 has 18 amino acids. CDR1 is SGHTA, CDR2 FQGNSA, per germline. CDR3 loop: CASSPNWTGKLRRETQYF. The CDR3 nucleotides read TGTGCCAGCAGCCCCAATTGGACAGGAAAACTTCGAAGGGAGACCCAGTACTTC.

The genes are TRBV12-3 or TRBV12-4 and TRBJ1-1; D may be TRBD1 (5 bases). The CDR3 sequence is 13 residues long. With 7 bases removed from V and 5 bases from J, the gap between germline ends came to 14 bases. As DNA, the CDR3 is TGTGCCAGCAACCGGGGCCGAACAACTGAAGCTTTCTTT. As protein: CASNRGRTTEAFF.